This TCR beta chain was recorded in a study of post-analysis software for immune sequencing data. About the research overall: Included among the disease courses, which were recorded for the cohort, were relapsing-remitting, secondary progressive and progressive-relapsing multiple sclerosis.

This CDR3 has 16 residues. Trimming cost V 5 bases and J 0 bases, with 18 bases left between them. Germline V gives CDR1 DFQATT, CDR2 SNEGSKA (reference sequence). Study-wide points: Those with multiple sclerosis, the patient group, showed significantly lower normalized Chao1 diversity than controls. Controls had lower frequencies than patients of four or five TRBV segments, which included TRBV5-6, TRBV5-1 and TRBV20-1.

Concerning this clonotype: Its antigen is as yet unknown.

cDNA libraries for TCR beta contained unique molecular identifiers. T cells numbering 1 to 10 million yielded roughly 0.5 million cDNA molecules. TCRdb itself ran the PCR reads through MiXCR, one entry per CDR3 protein. The table records fewer than 600,000 distinct CDR3 sequences, roughly 46% of them present only once. The source of this sequence is a girl aged 10 to 17 with multiple sclerosis. Sequenced: blood. The V gene is TRBV20-1, the J gene TRBJ2-3; D assignment may be TRBD1 or TRBD2 (6 bases each). CDR3 loop: CSAWPLTGTSTDTQYF. As DNA, the CDR3 is TGCAGTGCTTGGCCTCTTACAGGGACTAGCACAGATACGCAGTATTTT.